This TCR beta chain was retrieved from a study of monozygotic twins with inflammatory bowel disease. Reanalyzing the 5' RACE reads, TCRdb keeps one entry per CDR3 protein, without DNA. The sample totals about 110,000 distinct CDR3 sequences. CDR1 and CDR2 (germline): SEHNR, FQNEAQ (reference sequence). This CDR3 has 13 residues. The specimen sequenced was blood. This receptor was identified in a human donor with ulcerative colitis or Crohn's disease, or a healthy co-twin of an affected twin (not recorded which). This rearrangement joins TRBV7-9 to TRBJ1-1. The CDR3 loop reads CASSLAPVNEAFF.